A single sample gave rise to the 17 T cell receptor beta chains below, sequenced in a study of T cells after yellow fever vaccination. TCRdb re-called the 5' RACE reads through MiXCR, storing one row per CDR3 protein. The table lists some 500,000 distinct CDR3 sequences, about 13% of them singletons. Here the sequenced sample was PBMCs, taken on the day of the yellow fever booster vaccination. The receptors here all came from a man aged 25 to 45 who received the YFV17D yellow fever vaccine.

This clonotype was picked up a small number of times. This chain connects TRBV5-6 to TRBJ1-1; the D gene is possibly TRBD1 (6 bases). Looked up from germline, CDR1 is SGHDT and CDR2 is YYEEEE. Trimming removed 4 bases from V and 7 bases from J, with 14 bases in between. This CDR3 spans 13 amino acids. The CDR3 DNA reads as TGTGCCAGCAGCCCCCCGGGGGCCCATGAAGCTTTCTTT. It specifies CASSPPGAHEAFF.

This clonotype was counted ten times or more. The chain joins TRBV7-9 to TRBJ2-5; D is unresolved. Germline V gene data show CDR1 as SEHNR and CDR2 as FQNEAQ (reference sequence). The CDR3 covers 14 residues. V lost 5 bases and J lost 4, with 14 bases in between. CDR3 loop: CASSPLVSGETQYF. The CDR3 nucleotides read TGTGCCAGCAGCCCTCTGGTGTCGGGAGAGACCCAGTACTTC.

This clonotype showed up just a few times. The gene calls are TRBV20-1 and TRBJ1-2; D unclear. Germline lookup yields CDR1 DFQATT and CDR2 SNEGSKA (reference sequence). Trimming took off 5 bases at V and 0 bases at J, with 10 bases between the two ends. There are 13 residues in the CDR3. CDR3 nucleotide sequence: TGCAGTGCTCATGCAAGGACTAACTATGGCTACACCTTC. The encoded protein is CSAHARTNYGYTF.

The DNA for the CDR3 is TGCAGTGCAACCGGGACTAACTCCTACGAGCAGTACTTC. Translated, it gives CSATGTNSYEQYF. The rearrangement joins TRBV20-1 to TRBJ2-7; TRBD2 matches 7 bases. The V and J ends lost 6 bases and 0 bases, in that order; junction bases with no gene match: 5. CDR1 is DFQATT, CDR2 SNEGSKA, per germline (reference sequence). The CDR3 sequence is 13 residues long.

The genes are TRBV20-1 and TRBJ1-2; D is unresolved. The CDR3 is made up of 14 amino acids. Looked up from germline, CDR1 is DFQATT and CDR2 is SNEGSKA (reference sequence). V dropped 3 bases and J dropped 3 bases, with 14 bases sitting between them. CDR3 amino acids: CSASIGLSDYGYTF. The CDR3 DNA reads as TGCAGTGCTAGTATCGGTCTAAGTGACTATGGCTACACCTTC.

The sample holds a few counts of this clonotype. The gene calls are TRBV29-1 and TRBJ1-6; 8 nucleotides line up with TRBD1. Trimming took 7 bases from V and 7 from J; bases not matched to a gene: 9. The length of the CDR3 is 14 residues. The germline V gene encodes CDR1 SQVTM and CDR2 ANQGSEA. The CDR3 DNA sequence: TGCAGCGCACAGACAGGGGCTTTCAATTCACCCCTCCACTTT. Amino acids: CSAQTGAFNSPLHF.

This clonotype was counted a few times. This sequence joins TRBV4-3 and TRBJ2-2, with D possibly TRBD1 on 5 matching bases. CDR1 and CDR2 (germline): LGHNA, YSLEER. Trimming pared 2 bases from V and 5 bases from J, leaving 15 bases between. The CDR3 has 16 amino acids. Here the CDR3 reads CASSQTQGGWTGELFF. The CDR3 nucleotides read TGCGCCAGCAGCCAAACTCAGGGTGGGTGGACCGGGGAGCTGTTTTTT.

The rearrangement links TRBV9 to TRBJ2-7, with a weak D call TRBD1 (6 bases). CDR3 length equals 13 residues. CDR1 is SGDLS and CDR2 is YYNGEE in the germline V gene. V lost 3 bases to trimming and J lost 12 bases, with 19 bases between them. CDR3 DNA sequence: TGTGCCAGCAGCGCTGGACAGCCGAAGAGCACGTACTTC. Amino acid sequence: CASSAGQPKSTYF.

The CDR3, as DNA: TGTGCCAGCAGTGAGGAGGACGGGGTACAGCCCCAGCATTTT. This codes for CASSEEDGVQPQHF. The J gene is TRBJ1-5, the V gene TRBV6-1; D is unresolved. CDR1 MNHNS and CDR2 SASEGT come from the germline V gene. This CDR3 is built from 14 residues. V was cut by 3 bases and J by 7 bases, with 13 bases left in between.

The chain recombines TRBV15 with TRBJ1-6, with 7 nucleotides matching TRBD1. V was clipped by 3 bases and J by 9 bases; unmatched bases: 5. The V gene's germline CDR1 is LNHNV and CDR2 YYDKDF (reference sequence). CDR3 length: 14 amino acids. The CDR3: CATSRRTGLSPLHF. The CDR3, as DNA: TGTGCCACCAGCAGGAGGACAGGACTTTCACCCCTCCACTTT. The whole variable domain, remainder taken from reference TRBV15 and TRBJ1-6, is DAMVIQNPRYQVTQFGKPVTLSCSQTLNHNVMYWYQQKSSQAPKLLFHYYDKDFNNEADTPDNFQSRRPNTSFCFLDIRSPGLGDTAMYLCATSRRTGLSPLHFGNGTRLTVT.

In its sample, this clonotype was seen a few times. The rearrangement joins TRBV12-3 or TRBV12-4 to TRBJ2-7; TRBD1 matches 8 bases. V was pared by 5 bases and J by 0 bases, with 3 bases of the junction left unmatched. The CDR3 extends over 14 amino acids. In DNA, the CDR3 is TGTGCCAGCAGTGGACAGGGACTCTCCTACGAGCAGTACTTC. Translated: CASSGQGLSYEQYF.

The table lists this clonotype with a few counts. A read error may account for a junction end that differs from germline. The rearrangement links TRBV7-2 to TRBJ2-2; D is unclear. The CDR3 has 12 residues. CDR1 and CDR2 (germline): SGHTA, FQGNSA. CDR3 amino acids: CASGFSGGELFF. For the CDR3, the DNA is TGTGCCAGCGGCTTCTCCGGCGGGGAGCTGTTTTTT. Using reference TRBV7-2 and TRBJ2-2 for the parts outside the CDR3, the full variable domain is GAGVSQSPSNKVTEKGKDVELRCDPISGHTALYWYRQSLGQGLEFLIYFQGNSAPDKSGLPSDRFSAERTGGSVSTLTIQRTQQEDSAVYLCASGFSGGELFFGEGSRLTVL.

This clonotype was observed at least ten times. The chain employs TRBV7-2 and TRBJ1-3; TRBD1 might be the D (6 bases). Between the trimmed V and J ends, which lost 3 bases and 2 bases, there was a span of 17 bases. There are 17 residues in the CDR3. The germline V gene encodes CDR1 SGHTA and CDR2 FQGNSA. The CDR3 region is CASSFQTTGSTGNTIYF. The CDR3 DNA follows: TGTGCCAGCAGCTTTCAGACCACAGGGTCAACTGGAAACACCATATATTTT.

In its sample, this clonotype was seen a few times. The chain uses TRBV20-1 and TRBJ2-4, with 12 bases aligning to TRBD2. J lost 9 bases, V lost 3 bases, and 15 bases had no gene match. Per germline, CDR1 DFQATT and CDR2 SNEGSKA (reference sequence). The length of the CDR3 is 17 residues. The CDR3 region has the DNA TGCAGTGCTAGTCCCCTGACTAGCGGGAGTTCTGAGGGCATTCAGTACTTC. This encodes CSASPLTSGSSEGIQYF.

This clonotype was recorded a few times. The chain employs TRBV7-2 and TRBJ2-5, with D uncertain. In germline, CDR1 is SGHTA, CDR2 FQGNSA. The ends were cut back, 5 bases at V and 1 base at J, with 11 bases in the middle. This CDR3 comprises 14 residues. CDR3 amino acids: CASSRTKGQETQYF. The CDR3 nucleotides read TGTGCCAGCAGCCGCACGAAGGGCCAAGAGACCCAGTACTTC.

The chain recombines TRBV12-3 or TRBV12-4 with TRBJ1-2; no firm D call. The V end lost 8 bases, the J end lost 4 bases, and 14 bases lay between the germline ends. The CDR3 covers 13 residues. The DNA for the CDR3 is TGTGCCAGCTCCAACACCCCGGGCTATGGCTACACCTTC. Translation gives CASSNTPGYGYTF.

This clonotype was detected only a few times. The chain employs TRBV3-1 and TRBJ2-7, with TRBD1 as a possible D gene (5 bases). This CDR3 is built from 13 residues. The ends were cut back, 4 bases at V and 4 bases at J, with 11 bases in the middle. CDR1 is LGHDT and CDR2 is YNNKEL in the germline V gene (reference sequence). The CDR3: CASSRKRQYEQYF. For the CDR3, the DNA is TGTGCCAGCAGCCGCAAACGACAGTACGAGCAGTACTTC.